A selection of T cell receptor beta chains follows, all from one sample in a study of CD8 T cells in Susac syndrome. MiXCR, applied by TCRdb to the immunoSEQ multiplex PCR reads, yields one record per CDR3 protein. The sample yields approximately 280,000 distinct CDR3 sequences, around 84% seen once. Sequencing was carried out using CD8+ T cells from PBMCs. These receptors all come from a human donor with multiple sclerosis. CDR3s leave out the opening cysteine and the closing phenylalanine or tryptophan. D genes are given only for firm matches.

v_gene	d_gene	CDR3aa
TRBV7-8	TRBD2	ASSLIQREYNEQF
TRBV9	-	ASSVVRDKFGTEAF
TRBV6-4	TRBD1	ASSEGQEGWNEQF
TRBV27	-	ASSLFRTGELF
TRBV6-5	TRBD2	ASSYSGLSALAGSGELF
TRBV5-1	-	ASSGPYEQY
TRBV10-3	TRBD2	AISEVSGRVIADTQY
TRBV7-9	-	ASVASYEQY
TRBV7-9	-	ASSLREGEQGANVLT
TRBV4-2	TRBD2	ASRGTSVSYEQY
TRBV27	TRBD1	ASSFQGQANYGYT
TRBV9	-	ASSVSGVRSTEAF
TRBV2	TRBD2	ASLAGYGRGNNEQF
TRBV7-2	-	ASSLGINSQPQH
TRBV4-2	TRBD1	ASSQLQGANYGYT
TRBV5-1	TRBD2	ASSVQRERTYEQY
TRBV9	-	ASSSRLATNEKLF
TRBV7-9	-	ASSLIATEQY
TRBV6-2/TRBV6-3	-	ASSYRSSYNEQF
TRBV19	TRBD1	ASLPRDRVQPQH
TRBV28	-	ASSVGSNSPLH
TRBV27	-	ASSLQGVGLNEKLF
TRBV2	-	ASSESRELPNTGELF
TRBV2	-	ASSPTSNTGELF
TRBV7-9	TRBD2	ASSTGAGGPGNEQF
TRBV4-1	-	ASSQVAGRTDTQY
TRBV15	-	ATQLATNEKLF